The present entry profiles one T cell receptor beta chain with its context. No antigen is known for it. Trimming left V 4 bases short and J 6 bases short, with 10 bases between. Germline CDR1 and CDR2: SNHLY and FYNNEI. CDR3 size: 12 residues. This sample was included in a study of T cell clonotyping in hematopoietic cell transplantation. The study, taken as a whole, reports: At the given depth, recipient repertoires were over 95% de novo clonotypes.

Blood collection times were about day -28 and days 30, 100, 180 posttransplant. Clones were read by immunoSEQ multiplex PCR, and TCRdb kept only the in-frame ones, dropping some. The table has some 10,000 clones, about half seen once. Here the sequenced sample was peripheral blood mononuclear cells, taken 100 days after allogeneic stem cell transplant. The receptor was derived from a female patient aged 50 to 60 who had an allogeneic stem cell transplant from an unrelated donor, so the T cells may come from the graft donor. Some clones in this sample may be carry-over from other donors' samples. The gene calls are TRBV2 and TRBJ2-7; a weak D match, TRBD1 (6 bases). The CDR3 region has the DNA TGTGCCAGCAGTGTTAGAGGGGGCGAGCAGTACTTC. Translating it yields CASSVRGGEQYF.